This T cell receptor beta chain was recovered during a study of T-cell reconstitution after alpha-beta-depleted transplantation in children. The germline V gene encodes CDR1 SGHRS and CDR2 YFSETQ. The CDR3 sequence is 12 residues long. J lost 13 bases, V lost 0 bases, and 4 bases had no gene match. Study outcomes and limitations: Expanded graft clones numbering several hundred reportedly gave rise to alpha-beta T cells about two months after transplant. Newly produced T cells mostly provided counts and TCRbeta diversity after one year, as hyperexpanded clones declined. Surviving recipient T cells and intrathymic progenitors accounted for some patients' high TCRbeta diversity at day 60.

Using unique molecular identifiers, the investigators prepared the TCRbeta library. TCRdb re-analysed the PCR reads in MiXCR, keeping a single row per CDR3 protein. Counted here are about 600,000 distinct CDR3 sequences, 13% occurring once; the ten biggest clones make up 2% to 2.5%. Comment on this clonotype: Its matching antigen is unknown.

This receptor was obtained from a male patient under 18 who had a stem cell transplant for acute myeloid leukemia, so the T cells may come from the graft donor. The sequenced sample was PBMCs, mostly from graft donor cells, obtained 360 days after TCRalphabeta/CD19-depleted stem cell transplant. The chain links TRBV5-1 to TRBJ2-1, with 7 bases that match TRBD2. CDR3 sequence: CASSLVQREQFF. In DNA, the CDR3 is TGCGCCAGCAGCTTGGTGCAGCGGGAACAGTTCTTC. The full variable domain, with the rest looked up from reference TRBV5-1 and TRBJ2-1, is KAGVTQTPRYLIKTRGQQVTLSCSPISGHRSVSWYQQTPGQGLQFLFEYFSETQRNKGNFPGRFSGRQFSNSRSEMNVSTLELGDSALYLCASSLVQREQFFGPGTRLTVL.